This TCR beta chain was profiled in a study of shared clonotypes between healthy human individuals. CDR1 and CDR2 (germline): MNHEY, SMNVEV (reference sequence). The CDR3 sequence is 15 residues long. Trimming cost V 4 bases and J 5 bases, with 18 bases left between them. Only one count was recorded for this clone. Clones were read by immunoSEQ multiplex PCR, and TCRdb kept only the in-frame ones, dropping some. There are about 1.5 million clones in the sample; over 95% occur only once, and 1% to 1.5% lies in the top ten. Sequenced material: naive CD4+ T cells sorted from blood. Specified subset: CD45RA+ positively selected. V and J are TRBV27 and TRBJ2-7; D is undetermined. This clonotype was obtained from a man younger than 45 in good health. The CDR3: CASSSPSLGTHEQYF. The CDR3 DNA follows: TGTGCCAGCAGTTCCCCGTCTCTAGGAACCCACGAGCAGTACTTC.